This T cell receptor (beta chain) was recorded in a study of CD8+ T cells in alopecia areata. Regarding the study as a whole: Treatment with tofacitinib significantly lowered scalp clonality and reduced expanded CD8+ clones among the top 100.

Of note for this clone: Its antigen is as yet unknown.

The CDR3 spans 16 residues. With V trimmed by 3 bases and J by 4 bases, 7 bases remained unmatched. Germline CDR1 reads SGHVS; CDR2 reads FQNEAQ. Sequencing used cDNA as its template, made by extracting RNA and reverse transcribing it. Sequencing was performed with immunoSEQ multiplex PCR; in TCRdb, only in-frame clones are kept and a portion is missing. The table includes approximately 210,000 clones, approximately 70% detected once. Documented treatment: oral pan-JAK inhibitor, 5-10 mg twice daily. This clonotype was obtained from a human donor with alopecia areata. The J gene is TRBJ2-3, the V gene TRBV7-8; the match to TRBD2 covers 10 bases. Here the sequenced sample was CD4+ T cells sorted from blood, taken at week 44, from a patient treated with tofacitinib. The CDR3 region has the DNA TGTGCCAGCAGCTTTTCACTAGCGGGGCGGGCAGATACGCAGTATTTT. It translates to CASSFSLAGRADTQYF.